The 30 T cell receptor beta chains given below trace back to one sample, sequenced in a study of spatial heterogeneity in lung cancer. Each CDR3 protein gets one entry after TCRdb re-called the 5' RACE reads with MiXCR. The table includes about 85,000 distinct CDR3 sequences, about 20% detected once. Time point denoted: sample taken at primary tumor resection. Sequencing of whole RNA from tumor, nontumor lung or frozen PBMC involved no sorting. The material was PBMCs, obtained at surgery. The source is a male donor with early-stage non-small cell lung cancer.

A note on this clonotype: The CDR3 carries no conserved terminal phenylalanine or tryptophan, so it likely arises from a read error. This rearrangement joins TRBV3-1 to TRBJ2-5; D gene uncertain. Germline CDR1 LGHDT, CDR2 YNNKEL (reference sequence). The CDR3 has 13 residues. The V and J ends lost 0 bases and 2 bases respectively, with 4 bases between them. Here the CDR3 DNA reads TGTGCCAGCAGCCAAGACGGGCAAGAGACCCAGTACTCC. This codes for CASSQDGQETQYS.

This chain links TRBV6-5 with TRBJ2-7, with 8 nucleotides matching TRBD2. The germline V gene has CDR1 MNHEY and CDR2 SVGAGI. This CDR3 contains 15 residues. Trimming took 0 bases from V and 3 from J; bases not matched to a gene: 4. This CDR3 is CASSYSAGGNYEQYF. In DNA form, the CDR3 reads TGTGCCAGCAGTTACTCTGCGGGAGGAAACTACGAGCAGTACTTC.

This clonotype was seen more than once but under ten times. The J gene is TRBJ2-2, the V gene TRBV9; 10 bases map to TRBD1. The germline gives CDR1 SGDLS, CDR2 YYNGEE. With 0 bases clipped from V and 2 bases from J, the junction kept 1 base outside the gene matches. This CDR3 comprises 16 residues. CDR3 loop: CASSVGQGANTGELFF. The DNA of the CDR3 is TGTGCCAGCAGCGTAGGACAGGGGGCTAACACCGGGGAGCTGTTTTTT.

In this sample, this clonotype turned up a few times. The gene calls are TRBV28 and TRBJ1-5; D gene uncertain. V shed 3 bases and J shed 11 bases, with 11 bases lying between them. The CDR3 is made up of 12 amino acids. The germline CDR1 and CDR2 sequences are MDHEN and SYDVKM. The CDR3 region has the DNA TGTGCCAGCAGTTTCATCAGTTCGGCCCAGCATTTT. It specifies CASSFISSAQHF.

This clonotype was counted between two and nine times. The chain carries TRBV5-4 and TRBJ2-6; D call uncertain. Trimming took off 2 bases at V and 1 base at J, with 13 bases between the two ends. This CDR3 contains 17 residues. CDR1 and CDR2 from the germline V gene are SGHNT and YYREEE (reference sequence). This CDR3 reads CASSFVGRVSGANVLTF. The CDR3 coding sequence is TGTGCCAGCAGCTTCGTCGGCCGAGTTTCTGGGGCCAACGTCCTGACTTTC.

The chain combines TRBV29-1 with TRBJ2-7; possibly TRBD1 for D (5 bases). The CDR3 is made up of 12 amino acids. Trimming cost V 7 bases and J 3 bases, with 13 bases left between them. Germline CDR1 is SQVTM and CDR2 is ANQGSEA. CDR3 amino acids: CSGGRDYYEQYF. The DNA for the CDR3 is TGCAGCGGCGGCAGGGATTACTACGAGCAGTACTTC.

V usage is TRBV3-1 and J usage is TRBJ2-5; 8 bases match TRBD2. The V and J ends lost 3 bases and 2 bases, in that order; junction bases with no gene match: 2. This CDR3 has 14 amino acids. Looked up from germline, CDR1 is LGHDT and CDR2 is YNNKEL (reference sequence). This CDR3 is CASSQAGGQETQYF. CDR3 in DNA: TGTGCCAGCAGCCAGGCGGGGGGACAAGAGACCCAGTACTTC.

This clonotype was seen ten or more times. The chain combines TRBV12-3 or TRBV12-4 with TRBJ2-3, with 13 bases identical to TRBD2. The CDR3 runs 15 residues. V lost 5 bases to trimming and J lost 1 base; unmatched junction nucleotides: 0. CDR3 amino acids: CASSGLAGGTDTQYF. CDR3 nucleotides: TGTGCCAGCAGTGGACTAGCGGGGGGCACAGATACGCAGTATTTT.

In its sample, this clonotype was seen a few times. CDR3 residues: CASSSLAGDEQFF. As DNA, the CDR3 is TGTGCCAGCAGCAGTCTAGCGGGGGATGAGCAGTTCTTC. The chain recombines TRBV5-5 with TRBJ2-1; 10 bases line up with TRBD2. J lost 8 bases, V lost 4 bases, and 3 bases had no gene match. The CDR3 runs to 13 residues. Germline loops: CDR1 SGHKS, CDR2 YYEKEE (reference sequence).

The sample holds a few counts of this clonotype. The genes are TRBV28 and TRBJ1-1; 9 positions match TRBD1. V lost 4 bases and J lost 3; bases outside the gene matches: 6. This CDR3 contains 15 residues. From germline, CDR1 is MDHEN and CDR2 SYDVKM. CDR3 loop: CASSWGQGGDTEAFF. The DNA of the CDR3 is TGTGCCAGCAGTTGGGGACAGGGAGGGGACACTGAAGCTTTCTTT.

V is TRBV4-2 and J is TRBJ2-7; the D gene is possibly TRBD1 (6 bases). Per the germline V gene, CDR1 is LGHNA and CDR2 is YNFKEQ. This CDR3 region has 14 residues. V lost 3 bases to trimming and J lost 2 bases, with 11 bases between them. The CDR3 reads CASSHGQNTYEQYF. The DNA of the CDR3 is TGTGCCAGCAGCCACGGACAGAACACCTACGAGCAGTACTTC.

This clonotype has just a few counts. The CDR3 here is CASSPHDRFRSYEQYF. The CDR3 nucleotides are TGCGCCAGCAGCCCACACGACAGGTTCCGATCCTACGAGCAGTACTTC. The chain has TRBV5-1 and TRBJ2-7, with a possible D match to TRBD1 (6 bases). The CDR3 has 16 residues. The germline V gene encodes CDR1 SGHRS and CDR2 YFSETQ. Trimming cost V 4 bases and J 1 base, with 18 bases left between them.

This clonotype showed up just a few times. V and J are TRBV15 and TRBJ1-4, with TRBD1 matching 8 bases. The CDR3 runs to 16 residues. V shed 3 bases, J shed 6 bases, and the junction held 9 bases outside the gene matches. Germline CDR1 is LNHNV and CDR2 is YYDKDF (reference sequence). This CDR3 reads CATSSFTQGADEKLFF. Written as DNA, the CDR3 is TGTGCCACCAGCAGTTTCACTCAGGGGGCCGATGAAAAACTGTTTTTT.

This chain connects TRBV4-3 to TRBJ2-3; TRBD2 matches 10 bases. V lost 0 bases, J lost 4 bases, and 10 bases stayed unmatched. CDR1 and CDR2 (germline): LGHNA, YSLEER. The CDR3 is made up of 18 amino acids. CDR3 bases: TGCGCCAGCAGCCAAGATGGGGTAGCGGGGGGATTTGCAGATACGCAGTATTTT. It is translated as CASSQDGVAGGFADTQYF.

On this clonotype: One end of the junction varies from germline; a read error may be responsible. The chain recombines TRBV27 with TRBJ2-7; D is unresolved. Germline V lookup: CDR1 MNHEY, CDR2 SMNVEV (reference sequence). This CDR3 is built from 18 residues. The CDR3 sequence: CTSRGTQQAKKADLEQYF. CDR3 sequence (DNA): TGCACCAGCAGAGGAACACAACAAGCAAAAAAGGCAGATCTCGAGCAGTACTTC.

This chain uses TRBV28 with TRBJ1-3; 7 bases line up with TRBD1. The V segment lost 5 bases and the J segment 2 bases; nucleotides outside the gene matches: 3. Germline V gene data show CDR1 as MDHEN and CDR2 as SYDVKM. The CDR3 contains 14 residues. CDR3 amino acids: CASSPGGTGNTIYF. The CDR3 bases are TGTGCCAGCAGTCCAGGGGGGACTGGAAACACCATATATTTT.

The chain carries TRBV25-1 and TRBJ2-7, with 10 positions matching TRBD1. The germline V gene encodes CDR1 MGHDK and CDR2 SYGVNS. Trimming cost V 4 bases and J 3 bases; bases outside gene matches: 3. CDR3 size: 14 residues. CDR3 in DNA: TGTGCCAGCAGTGGACAGGGGGCTTACTACGAGCAGTACTTC. Translating it yields CASSGQGAYYEQYF.

This chain links TRBV24-1 with TRBJ2-3, with 7 nucleotides matching TRBD1. The CDR3 extends over 15 amino acids. Germline lookup yields CDR1 KGHDR and CDR2 SFDVKD. V was pared by 2 bases and J by 1 base, with 2 bases of the junction left unmatched. DNA of the CDR3: TGTGCCACCAGTGATTACACAGGGGGCACAGATACGCAGTATTTT. It encodes CATSDYTGGTDTQYF.

In this sample, this clonotype turned up many times. The chain has TRBV29-1 and TRBJ1-2; D is unresolved. CDR3 length: 15 amino acids. V was pared by 3 bases and J by 0 bases, with 14 bases between. Germline values: CDR1 SQVTM, CDR2 ANQGSEA. CDR3 nucleotide sequence: TGCAGCGTTGATCCCCGACGGGAGCCTAACTATGGCTACACCTTC. Its protein product is CSVDPRREPNYGYTF.

J is TRBJ1-6 and V is TRBV4-2, with 7 bases matching TRBD1. V shed 0 bases, J shed 5 bases, and the junction held 10 bases outside the gene matches. Germline V gene lookup returns CDR1 LGHNA and CDR2 YNFKEQ. The CDR3 sequence is 18 residues long. The CDR3 region has the DNA TGTGCCAGCAGCCAAGATCCAGGGGGGGACCGGAATAATTCACCCCTCCACTTT. Its translation: CASSQDPGGDRNNSPLHF.

The V and J genes are TRBV6-1 and TRBJ2-5; D is unclear. With 8 bases removed from V and 1 base from J, the gap between germline ends came to 11 bases. There are 13 residues in the CDR3. From germline, CDR1 is MNHNS and CDR2 SASEGT. CDR3 residues: CASSVGTQETQYF. Written as DNA, the CDR3 is TGTGCCAGCTCCGTGGGCACCCAAGAGACCCAGTACTTC.

This clonotype was seen a few times. The rearrangement links TRBV28 to TRBJ1-5; D gene unclear. The CDR3 is made up of 13 amino acids. Germline-derived CDR1 and CDR2 are MDHEN and SYDVKM. Trimming took 4 bases from V and 6 from J, leaving 10 bases between them. CDR3: CASSYRSGQPQHF. CDR3 coding DNA: TGTGCCAGCAGTTACAGAAGTGGTCAGCCCCAGCATTTT. Together with reference TRBV28 and TRBJ1-5, the CDR3 gives the full variable domain: DVKVTQSSRYLVKRTGEKVFLECVQDMDHENMFWYRQDPGLGLRLIYFSYDVKMKEKGDIPEGYSVSREKKERFSLILESASTNQTSMYLCASSYRSGQPQHFGDGTRLSIL.

CDR3 region: CASSFRGLDTGELFF. The CDR3 nucleotides read TGTGCCAGCAGCTTCAGGGGGCTCGACACCGGGGAGCTGTTTTTT. The chain is built from TRBV11-2 and TRBJ2-2; 8 positions agree with TRBD1. J gave up 3 bases and V 3 bases, and 3 bases lay outside the gene matches. There are 15 residues in the CDR3. Germline loops: CDR1 SGHAT, CDR2 FQNNGV.

This clonotype was recorded many times. The rearrangement links TRBV3-1 to TRBJ2-7; 9 nucleotides agree with TRBD1. Trimming took 6 bases from V and 6 from J; bases not matched to a gene: 12. Germline loops: CDR1 LGHDT, CDR2 YNNKEL (reference sequence). The CDR3 length is 15 residues. CDR3 DNA: TGTGCCAGCAGTCCCGGGACAGGGACGGGGTCCGAGCAGTACTTC. It yields the protein CASSPGTGTGSEQYF.

The sample holds one count of this clonotype. A read error may produce the germline difference seen at one junction end. This chain joins TRBV7-7 and TRBJ2-3; 7 bases are shared with TRBD1. CDR3 length equals 15 residues. Germline CDR1 SSHAT, CDR2 FNYEAQ (reference sequence). The CDR3 loop reads CASSPTGVGADTQYF. The CDR3 DNA reads as TGTGCTAGCAGTCCTACAGGGGTTGGGGCAGATACGCAGTATTTT. Combining the CDR3 with reference TRBV7-7 and TRBJ2-3 gives the whole variable domain GAGVSQSPRYKVTKRGQDVTLRCDPISSHATLYWYQQALGQGPEFLTYFNYEAQPDKSGLPSDRFSAERPEGSISTLTIQRTEQRDSAMYRCASSPTGVGADTQYFGPGTRLTVL.

This clonotype has more than one count but fewer than ten. CDR3 sequence reads: CASRDTGGGYQPQHF. The CDR3 nucleotides read TGTGCCAGCAGAGACACAGGGGGCGGGTATCAGCCCCAGCATTTT. V and J are TRBV6-1 and TRBJ1-5; 9 positions match TRBD1. V lost 6 bases to trimming and J lost 5 bases; unmatched junction nucleotides: 8. This CDR3 has 15 amino acids. Germline CDR1 MNHNS, CDR2 SASEGT.

This clonotype was detected a few times. The chain joins TRBV27 to TRBJ1-2; maybe TRBD1 (6 bases). Germline CDR1 and CDR2: MNHEY and SMNVEV (reference sequence). This CDR3 contains 15 residues. Trimming took off 5 bases at V and 7 bases at J, with 20 bases between the two ends. This CDR3 is CASSPSGARSTGYTF. The CDR3 region has the DNA TGTGCCAGCAGTCCATCGGGGGCGCGATCAACTGGCTACACCTTC.

The chain recombines TRBV6-1 with TRBJ2-3; tentative D call: TRBD2 (5 bases). CDR1 is MNHNS, CDR2 SASEGT, per germline. V was trimmed by 3 bases and J by 9 bases, leaving 13 bases between them. CDR3 length: 13 amino acids. Written as DNA, the CDR3 is TGTGCCAGCAGTGACGACGGACGAGGGACGCAGTATTTT. It yields the protein CASSDDGRGTQYF.

CDR3 amino acids: CASSDDSHLEQYF. The DNA of the CDR3 is TGCGCCAGCAGTGATGACAGCCACTTGGAGCAGTACTTC. The chain recombines TRBV10-2 with TRBJ2-7, with D perhaps matching TRBD1 (5 bases). The germline V gene encodes CDR1 WSHSY and CDR2 SAAADI. The CDR3 runs to 13 residues. Trimming took 3 bases from V and 7 from J, leaving 13 bases between them.

This clonotype was observed at least ten times. The chain combines TRBV6-6 with TRBJ2-6, with a tentative D call TRBD1 (5 bases). Trimming pared 2 bases from V and 4 bases from J, leaving 9 bases between. The CDR3 spans 15 residues. Germline V gene lookup returns CDR1 MNHNY and CDR2 SVGAGI (reference sequence). The CDR3 region is CASSYQDRGANVLTF. CDR3 nucleotide sequence: TGTGCCAGCAGTTACCAAGACAGAGGGGCCAACGTCCTGACTTTC.